The rows below give T cell receptor beta chains drawn from one sample of a study of T cell repertoires in cytomegalovirus infection. These TCRs are of unknown antigen specificity. TCRdb recomputed calls from the reads with MiXCR, one row per CDR3 protein. The sample shows about a million distinct CDR3 sequences, around a third of them seen only once. Material: cultured CD8+ T cells from PBMCs, obtained from culture after CMV antigen stimulation. These receptors all come from a human donor in good health (CMV status not recorded). Some clones in this sample may be carry-over from other donors' samples. Each CDR3 is given without its conserved first and last residue.

J: TRBJ2-1
V: TRBV2
CDR3: ASRLNPGSPHEQF

J: TRBJ2-3
V: TRBV5-4
CDR3: ASSLVGGNRDTQY

J: TRBJ1-6
V: TRBV6-5
CDR3: ASSLTESSYNSPLH

J: TRBJ2-5
V: TRBV7-2
CDR3: ASSPNSASQETQY

J: TRBJ2-1
V: TRBV5-1
CDR3: ASRDTSGGNYNEQF

J: TRBJ1-6
V: TRBV4-1
CDR3: ASSHIEENSPLH

J: TRBJ2-1
V: TRBV5-4
CDR3: ASTRGLNEQF

J: TRBJ2-6
V: TRBV12-3/TRBV12-4
CDR3: ASSPRSGQSLSGANVLT

J: TRBJ2-5
V: TRBV6-6
CDR3: ASSLLGSVETRY

J: TRBJ2-2
V: TRBV6-2/TRBV6-3
CDR3: ASSPEEGGNTGELF

J: TRBJ1-1
V: TRBV2
CDR3: ASKRLH

J: TRBJ1-1
V: TRBV7-9
CDR3: ASSLQPGQGARTEAF

J: TRBJ1-2
V: TRBV7-9
CDR3: ASPTGQADEYGYT

J: TRBJ1-5
V: TRBV6-2/TRBV6-3
CDR3: ASSTIRGGGNQPQH

J: TRBJ1-5
V: TRBV6-2/TRBV6-3
CDR3: ASSDPGPRRPQH

J: TRBJ1-1
V: TRBV7-2
CDR3: ASSLPQGQGNTEAF

J: TRBJ2-5
V: TRBV15
CDR3: ATSASWEWETQY

J: TRBJ1-5
V: TRBV12-3/TRBV12-4
CDR3: ASSFRTGGNDSNQPQH

J: TRBJ1-5
V: TRBV7-8
CDR3: ASSIGYGSNQPQH

J: TRBJ1-5
V: TRBV6-6
CDR3: ASSYDTRNQPQH

J: TRBJ1-1
V: TRBV2
CDR3: ASSINPGAF

J: TRBJ1-2
V: TRBV6-5
CDR3: ASSYSMDYGYT

J: TRBJ2-1
V: TRBV27
CDR3: ASSLSGGHYNEQF

J: TRBJ1-5
V: TRBV7-2
CDR3: ASSLDAGFGNQPQH